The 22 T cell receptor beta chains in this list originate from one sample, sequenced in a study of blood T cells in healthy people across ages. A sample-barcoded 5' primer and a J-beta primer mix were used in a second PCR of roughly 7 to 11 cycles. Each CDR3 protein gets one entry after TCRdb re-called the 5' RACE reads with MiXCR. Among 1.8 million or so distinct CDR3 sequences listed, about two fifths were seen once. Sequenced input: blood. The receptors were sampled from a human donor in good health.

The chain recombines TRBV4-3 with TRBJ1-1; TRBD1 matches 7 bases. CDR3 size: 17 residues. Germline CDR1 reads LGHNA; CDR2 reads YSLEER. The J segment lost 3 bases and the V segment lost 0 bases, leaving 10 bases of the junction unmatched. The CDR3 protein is CASSQDSGGTVDTEAFF. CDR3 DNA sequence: TGCGCCAGCAGCCAAGACAGTGGGGGGACAGTGGACACTGAAGCTTTCTTT.

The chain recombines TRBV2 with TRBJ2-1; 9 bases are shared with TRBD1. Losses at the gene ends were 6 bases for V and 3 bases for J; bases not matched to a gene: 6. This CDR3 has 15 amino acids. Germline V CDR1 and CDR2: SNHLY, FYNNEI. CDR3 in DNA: TGTGCCAGCAGGGACCGGGACAGGGTCTACAATGAGCAGTTCTTC. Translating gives CASRDRDRVYNEQFF.

The chain's CDR3 is CASETGTSGQETQYF. The CDR3 DNA sequence: TGCGCCAGCGAAACCGGGACTAGCGGACAAGAGACCCAGTACTTC. This rearrangement joins TRBV5-1 to TRBJ2-5; TRBD2 matches at 11 bases. The CDR3 totals 15 residues. Trimming removed 7 bases from V and 2 bases from J; junction bases left unmatched: 7. Germline V gives CDR1 SGHRS, CDR2 YFSETQ.

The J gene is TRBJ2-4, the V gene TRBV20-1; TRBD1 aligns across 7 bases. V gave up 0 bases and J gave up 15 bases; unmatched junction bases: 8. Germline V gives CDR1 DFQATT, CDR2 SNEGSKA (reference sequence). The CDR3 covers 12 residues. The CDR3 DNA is TGCAGTGCTAGAGACCCCCCGGGACAGCCGTACTTC. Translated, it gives CSARDPPGQPYF.

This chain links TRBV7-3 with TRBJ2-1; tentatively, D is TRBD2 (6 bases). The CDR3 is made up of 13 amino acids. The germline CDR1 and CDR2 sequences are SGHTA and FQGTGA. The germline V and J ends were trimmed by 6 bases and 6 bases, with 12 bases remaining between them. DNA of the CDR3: TGTGCCAGCAGTGCCGGGACTTCCAATGAGCAGTTCTTC. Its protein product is CASSAGTSNEQFF.

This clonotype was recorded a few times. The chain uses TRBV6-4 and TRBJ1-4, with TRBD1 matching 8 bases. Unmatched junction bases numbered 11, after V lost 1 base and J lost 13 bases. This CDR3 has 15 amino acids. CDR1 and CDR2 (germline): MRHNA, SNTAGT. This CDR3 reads CASSDLGQEPVALFF. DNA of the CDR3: TGTGCCAGCAGTGACTTGGGACAGGAACCGGTGGCACTGTTTTTT.

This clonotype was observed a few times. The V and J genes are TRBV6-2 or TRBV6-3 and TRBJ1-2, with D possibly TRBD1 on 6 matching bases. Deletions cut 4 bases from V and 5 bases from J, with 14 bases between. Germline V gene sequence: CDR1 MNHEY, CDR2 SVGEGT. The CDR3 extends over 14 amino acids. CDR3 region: CASSSLYRAYGYTF. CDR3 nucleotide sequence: TGTGCCAGCAGTTCGCTTTACAGGGCGTATGGCTACACCTTC.

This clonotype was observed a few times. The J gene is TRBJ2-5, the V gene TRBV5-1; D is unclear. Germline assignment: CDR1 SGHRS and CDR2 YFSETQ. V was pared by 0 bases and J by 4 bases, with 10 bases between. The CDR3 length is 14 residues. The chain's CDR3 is CASSLGVTRETQYF. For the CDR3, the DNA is TGCGCCAGCAGCTTGGGGGTGACACGAGAGACCCAGTACTTC.

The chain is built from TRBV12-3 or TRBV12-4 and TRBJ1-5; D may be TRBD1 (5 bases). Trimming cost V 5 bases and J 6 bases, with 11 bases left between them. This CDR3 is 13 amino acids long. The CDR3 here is CASSGHLRQPQHF. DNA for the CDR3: TGTGCCAGCAGTGGACACCTACGTCAGCCCCAGCATTTT.

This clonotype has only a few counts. CDR3: CASSLEGRIYGYTF. As DNA, the CDR3 is TGTGCCAGCAGCTTAGAGGGACGAATCTATGGCTACACCTTC. The rearrangement links TRBV7-9 to TRBJ1-2; D might be TRBD1 (5 bases). Germline V gives CDR1 SEHNR, CDR2 FQNEAQ (reference sequence). The CDR3 has 14 residues. V was clipped by 1 base and J by 4 bases, with 10 bases between them.

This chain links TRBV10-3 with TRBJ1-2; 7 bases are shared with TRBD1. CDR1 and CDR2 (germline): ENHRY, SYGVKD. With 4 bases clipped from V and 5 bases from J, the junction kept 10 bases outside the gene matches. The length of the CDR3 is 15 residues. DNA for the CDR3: TGTGCCATCAGTGCGGGACAGTCCTCATCATATGGCTACACCTTC. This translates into CAISAGQSSSYGYTF.

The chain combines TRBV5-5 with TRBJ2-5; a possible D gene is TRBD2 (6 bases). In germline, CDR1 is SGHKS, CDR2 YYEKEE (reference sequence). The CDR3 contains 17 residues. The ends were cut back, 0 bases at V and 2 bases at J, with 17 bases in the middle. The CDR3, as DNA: TGTGCCAGCAGCTTGGAACCGGGACTCCTGGAACAAGAGACCCAGTACTTC. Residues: CASSLEPGLLEQETQYF.

CDR3 bases: TGTGCCAGCGGTCGGGCAGGGGGCACAGATACGCAGTATTTT. Translating it yields CASGRAGGTDTQYF. The V and J genes are TRBV7-9 and TRBJ2-3, with TRBD1 as a possible D gene (6 bases). Germline V lookup: CDR1 SEHNR, CDR2 FQNEAQ (reference sequence). The CDR3 is made up of 14 amino acids. Trimming pared 8 bases from V and 1 base from J, leaving 13 bases between.

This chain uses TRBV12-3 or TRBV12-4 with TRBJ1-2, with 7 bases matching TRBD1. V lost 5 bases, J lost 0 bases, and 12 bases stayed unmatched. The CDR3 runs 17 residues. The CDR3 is CASSPRDRFFSNYGYTF. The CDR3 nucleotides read TGTGCCAGCAGTCCCCGGGACAGATTTTTCTCTAACTATGGCTACACCTTC.

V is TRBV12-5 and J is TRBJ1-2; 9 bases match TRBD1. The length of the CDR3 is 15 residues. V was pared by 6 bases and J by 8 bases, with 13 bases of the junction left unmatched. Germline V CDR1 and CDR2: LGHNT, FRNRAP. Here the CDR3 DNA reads TGTGCTAGTGGGGGCGGATCACAGGGGGCGCAAGGCTACACCTTC. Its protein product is CASGGGSQGAQGYTF.

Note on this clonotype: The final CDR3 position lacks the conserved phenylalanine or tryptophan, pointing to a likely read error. DNA of the CDR3: TGTGCCAGCAGGGCCACAGGGGGCGCCTCCTACGAGCAGTACCTC. Translation: CASRATGGASYEQYL. V usage is TRBV2 and J usage is TRBJ2-7; TRBD1 aligns across 9 bases. The length of the CDR3 is 15 residues. Germline CDR1 reads SNHLY; CDR2 reads FYNNEI. The ends lost 6 bases at V and 0 bases at J; junction bases unmatched: 6.

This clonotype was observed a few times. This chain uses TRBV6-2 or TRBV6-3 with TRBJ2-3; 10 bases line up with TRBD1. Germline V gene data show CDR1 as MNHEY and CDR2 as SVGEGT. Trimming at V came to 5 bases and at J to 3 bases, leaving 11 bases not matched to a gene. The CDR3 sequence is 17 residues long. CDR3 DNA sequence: TGTGCCAGCAGTCTACGGACAGGGGGATCGGGGACAGATACGCAGTATTTT. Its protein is CASSLRTGGSGTDTQYF.

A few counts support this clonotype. The CDR3 sequence: CASSRPDRDNEKLFF. CDR3 in DNA: TGTGCCAGCAGCCGCCCGGACAGGGATAATGAAAAACTGTTTTTT. The V and J genes are TRBV7-2 and TRBJ1-4, with 8 bases matching TRBD1. With 5 bases clipped from V and 4 bases from J, the junction kept 6 bases outside the gene matches. The CDR3 consists of 15 residues. Germline V gene data show CDR1 as SGHTA and CDR2 as FQGNSA.

The CDR3 DNA follows: TGCAGTGCTCTGAACGAAATCCAGGGGCTAGCGGGGGTCACAGATACGCAGTATTTT. The encoded protein is CSALNEIQGLAGVTDTQYF. The V and J genes are TRBV20-1 and TRBJ2-3, with 10 bases fitting TRBD2. Unmatched junction bases numbered 19, after V lost 5 bases and J lost 2 bases. This CDR3 comprises 19 residues. Germline CDR1 is DFQATT and CDR2 is SNEGSKA (reference sequence).

The CDR3 nucleotides read TGTGCCAGCAGGGGGACTGGCTCCTACAATGAGCAGTACTTC. Protein product: CASRGTGSYNEQYF. The rearrangement links TRBV12-3 or TRBV12-4 to TRBJ2-1, with D possibly TRBD2 on 6 matching bases. With the DNA end fitting TRBJ2-7 better, the J assignment may be wrong. The CDR3 is 14 residues long.

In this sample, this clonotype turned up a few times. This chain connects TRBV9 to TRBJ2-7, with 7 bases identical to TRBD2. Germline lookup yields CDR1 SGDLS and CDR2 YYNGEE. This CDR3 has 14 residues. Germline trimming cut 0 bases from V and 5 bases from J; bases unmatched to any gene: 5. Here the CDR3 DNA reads TGTGCCAGCAGCGTAGGTAAAGGGACTAACGAGCAGTACTTC. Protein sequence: CASSVGKGTNEQYF.

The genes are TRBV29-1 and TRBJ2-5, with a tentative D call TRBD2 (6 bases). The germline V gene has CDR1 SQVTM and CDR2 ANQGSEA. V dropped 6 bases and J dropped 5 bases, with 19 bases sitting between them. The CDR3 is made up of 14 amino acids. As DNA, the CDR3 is TGCAGCGTCCCCCCAGGAGGGGCTTTGGAGACCCAGTACTTC. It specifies CSVPPGGALETQYF.